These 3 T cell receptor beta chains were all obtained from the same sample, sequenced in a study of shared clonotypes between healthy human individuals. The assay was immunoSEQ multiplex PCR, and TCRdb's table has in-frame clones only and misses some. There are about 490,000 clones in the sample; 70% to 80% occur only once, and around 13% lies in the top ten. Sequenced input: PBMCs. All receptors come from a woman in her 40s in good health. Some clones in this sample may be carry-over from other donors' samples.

The CDR3 reads CASSRTGGRIGEQFF. The CDR3 DNA sequence: TGTGCCAGCAGCCGAACTGGGGGCCGGATTGGGGAGCAGTTCTTC. The V and J genes are TRBV11-3 and TRBJ2-1; a possible D gene is TRBD1 (6 bases). The ends were cut back, 5 bases at V and 10 bases at J, with 21 bases in the middle. Germline CDR1 reads SGHNT; CDR2 reads YENEEA. There are 15 residues in the CDR3. The variable domain in full, with the rest retrieved from reference TRBV11-3 and TRBJ2-1, is EAGVVQSPRYKIIEKKQPVAFWCNPISGHNTLYWYLQNLGQGPELLIRYENEEAVDDSQLPKDRFSAERLKGVDSTLKIQPAELGDSAVYLCASSRTGGRIGEQFFGPGTRLTVL.

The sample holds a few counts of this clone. CDR3 nucleotide sequence: TGTGCCAGCAGCCTAGCGGGCACCGGGGAGCTGTTTTTT. This sequence encodes CASSLAGTGELFF. The V gene is TRBV2, the J gene TRBJ2-2, with 8 bases aligning to TRBD2. V lost 6 bases, J lost 4 bases, and 1 base stayed unmatched. Germline assignment: CDR1 SNHLY and CDR2 FYNNEI. The CDR3 has 13 amino acids.

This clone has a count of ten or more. This CDR3 reads CASSTRPFRTDTQYF. As DNA, the CDR3 is TGTGCCAGCAGTACACGACCATTCCGCACAGATACGCAGTATTTT. This rearrangement joins TRBV28 to TRBJ2-3, with D unresolved. Germline loops: CDR1 MDHEN, CDR2 SYDVKM. The CDR3 is made up of 15 amino acids. Trimming cost V 5 bases and J 1 base, with 13 bases left between them.